This TCR beta chain emerged from a study of T cell responses to AZD1222 COVID-19 vaccine. Points from the study as a whole: Repertoire sampling occurred only after the peak T cell response.

TCRdb's copy holds only in-frame clones and misses some; the assay was immunoSEQ multiplex PCR. This sample has roughly 100,000 clones, with 91% found just once. Germline lookup yields CDR1 SEHNR and CDR2 FQNEAQ (reference sequence). V lost 2 bases to trimming and J lost 4 bases, with 15 bases between them. CDR3 length: 16 residues. This clone came up once. The target antigen is unknown. This clonotype was obtained from an adult in good health. The rearrangement links TRBV7-9 to TRBJ1-3; D is uncertain. Sequencing used peripheral blood, obtained on day 0 of AZD1222 vaccination. This CDR3 is CASSLLQVPRGNTIYF. DNA of the CDR3: TGTGCCAGCAGCTTACTGCAGGTTCCTAGGGGAAACACCATATATTTT.